This T cell receptor beta chain emerged from a study of T cells in Graves' hyperthyroidism and ophthalmopathy. Study findings and constraints: The majority of expanded thyroid clonotypes above 0.001 also appeared in blood.

Germline V gene sequence: CDR1 MDHEN, CDR2 SYDVKM. V shed 5 bases and J 2 bases; nucleotides not matched to a gene: 6. The CDR3 has 15 amino acids. This clonotype was picked up a small number of times. Its antigen is currently unknown. Template material for amplifying TCR beta CDR3 regions consisted of RNA transcripts. Initially, a first-round RT-PCR of the TCR CDR3 employed the HTBI primer set. TCRdb independently ran MiXCR on the multiplex PCR reads; one entry per CDR3 protein. The table has about half a million distinct CDR3 sequences, nearly 20% seen once. The sample was blood. The clonotype comes from a man aged 40-55 years with Graves' ophthalmopathy. The chain couples TRBV28 to TRBJ2-1; 7 bases line up with TRBD1. DNA for the CDR3: TGTGCCAGCAGTGACAGGGACGGGCCCTACAATGAGCAGTTCTTC. Encoded protein: CASSDRDGPYNEQFF.